This T cell receptor (beta chain) was captured by sequencing in a study of T cell repertoires in cytomegalovirus infection. Regarding this clonotype: The antigen remains unidentified.

TCRdb re-called the reads with MiXCR, one entry per CDR3 protein. The sample shows about a million distinct CDR3 sequences, roughly 30% of them seen only once. The CDR3 spans 16 residues. V shed 3 bases and J shed 1 base, with 15 bases lying between them. CDR1 SGHAT and CDR2 FQNNGV come from the germline V gene. The chain has TRBV11-2 and TRBJ1-1; TRBD1 might be the D (5 bases). This receptor was identified in a human donor in good health (CMV status not recorded). Some clones in this sample may be carry-over from other donors' samples. The material was cultured CD8+ T cells from PBMCs, obtained from culture after CMV antigen stimulation. CDR3 residues: CASSFWNRTGNTEAFF. The CDR3 region has the DNA TGTGCCAGCAGCTTTTGGAACCGAACAGGGAACACTGAAGCTTTCTTT.